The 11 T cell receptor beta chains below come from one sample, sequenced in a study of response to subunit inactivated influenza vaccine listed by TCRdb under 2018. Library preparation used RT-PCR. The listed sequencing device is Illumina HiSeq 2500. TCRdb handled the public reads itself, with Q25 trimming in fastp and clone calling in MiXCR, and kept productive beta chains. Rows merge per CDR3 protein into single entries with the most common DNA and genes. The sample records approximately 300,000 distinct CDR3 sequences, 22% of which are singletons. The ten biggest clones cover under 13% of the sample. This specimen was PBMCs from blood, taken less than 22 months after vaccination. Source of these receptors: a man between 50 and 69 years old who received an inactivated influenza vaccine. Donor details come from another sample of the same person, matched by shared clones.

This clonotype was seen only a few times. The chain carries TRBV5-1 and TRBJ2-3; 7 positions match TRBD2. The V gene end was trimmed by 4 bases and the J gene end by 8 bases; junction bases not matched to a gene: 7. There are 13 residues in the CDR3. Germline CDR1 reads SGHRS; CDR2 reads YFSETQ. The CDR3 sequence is CASSVGLPGTQYF. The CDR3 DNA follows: TGCGCCAGCAGCGTGGGACTACCTGGTACGCAGTATTTT.

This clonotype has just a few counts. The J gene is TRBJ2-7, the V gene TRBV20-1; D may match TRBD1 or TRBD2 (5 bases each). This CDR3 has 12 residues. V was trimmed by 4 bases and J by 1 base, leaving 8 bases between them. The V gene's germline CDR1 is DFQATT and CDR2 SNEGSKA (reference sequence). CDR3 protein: CSAKGPSYEQYF. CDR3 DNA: TGCAGTGCTAAGGGACCGTCCTACGAGCAGTACTTC.

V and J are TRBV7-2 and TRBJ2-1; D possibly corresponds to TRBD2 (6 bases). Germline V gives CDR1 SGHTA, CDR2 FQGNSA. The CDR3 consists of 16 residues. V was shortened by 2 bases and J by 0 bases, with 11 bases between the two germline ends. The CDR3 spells CASSLYGGISYNEQFF. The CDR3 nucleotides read TGTGCCAGCAGCTTATACGGCGGGATCTCCTACAATGAGCAGTTCTTC.

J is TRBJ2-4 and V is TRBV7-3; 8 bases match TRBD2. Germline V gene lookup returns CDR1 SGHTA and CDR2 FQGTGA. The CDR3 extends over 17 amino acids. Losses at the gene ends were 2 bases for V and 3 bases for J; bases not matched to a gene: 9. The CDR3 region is CASSLGGSGIGKNIQYF. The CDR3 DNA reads TGTGCCAGCAGCTTAGGTGGTAGCGGGATAGGCAAAAACATTCAGTACTTC. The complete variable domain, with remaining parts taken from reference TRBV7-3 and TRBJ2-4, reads GAGVSQTPSNKVTEKGKYVELRCDPISGHTALYWYRQSLGQGPEFLIYFQGTGAADDSGLPNDRFFAVRPEGSVSTLKIQRTERGDSAVYLCASSLGGSGIGKNIQYFGAGTRLSVL.

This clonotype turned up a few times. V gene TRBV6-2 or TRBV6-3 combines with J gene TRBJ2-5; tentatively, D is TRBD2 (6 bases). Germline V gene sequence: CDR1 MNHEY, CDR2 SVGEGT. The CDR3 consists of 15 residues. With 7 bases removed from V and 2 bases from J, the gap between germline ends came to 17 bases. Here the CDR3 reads CASTPGEVRQETQYF. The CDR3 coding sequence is TGTGCCAGCACTCCCGGGGAGGTGAGACAAGAGACCCAGTACTTC.

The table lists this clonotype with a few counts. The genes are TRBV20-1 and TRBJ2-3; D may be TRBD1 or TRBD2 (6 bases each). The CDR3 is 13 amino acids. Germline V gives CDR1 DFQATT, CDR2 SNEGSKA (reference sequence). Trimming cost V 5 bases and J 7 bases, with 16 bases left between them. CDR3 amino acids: CSAPRGQGNTQYF. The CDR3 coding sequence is TGCAGTGCTCCCCGGGGGCAGGGGAATACGCAGTATTTT.

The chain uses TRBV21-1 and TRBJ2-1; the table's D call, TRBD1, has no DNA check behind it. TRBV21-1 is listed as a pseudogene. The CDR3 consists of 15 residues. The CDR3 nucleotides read TGTGCCACCCTTCGGGTGAGGGGCGCGGACAATGAGCAGTTCTTC. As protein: CATLRVRGADNEQFF.

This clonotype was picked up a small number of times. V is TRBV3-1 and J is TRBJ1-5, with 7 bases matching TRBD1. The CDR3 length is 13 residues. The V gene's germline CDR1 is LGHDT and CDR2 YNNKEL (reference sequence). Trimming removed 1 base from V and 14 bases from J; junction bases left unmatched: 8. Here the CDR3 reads CASSQARDSPKHF. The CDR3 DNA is TGTGCCAGCAGCCAAGCCCGGGACAGCCCTAAGCATTTT.

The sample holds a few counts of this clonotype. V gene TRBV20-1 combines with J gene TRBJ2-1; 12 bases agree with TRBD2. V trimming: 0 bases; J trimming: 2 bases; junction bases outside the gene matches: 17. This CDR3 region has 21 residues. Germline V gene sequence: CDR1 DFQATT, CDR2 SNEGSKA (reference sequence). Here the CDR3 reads CSARDVTGLAGGLFPYNEQFF. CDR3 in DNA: TGCAGTGCTAGAGATGTCACAGGGCTAGCGGGAGGGCTGTTCCCCTACAATGAGCAGTTCTTC.

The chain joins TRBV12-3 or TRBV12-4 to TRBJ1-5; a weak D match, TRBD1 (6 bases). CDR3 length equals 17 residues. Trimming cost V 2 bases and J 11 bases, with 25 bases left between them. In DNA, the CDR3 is TGTGCCAGCAGTTTAACGTTGGGGAAAGGGGACAATGAAGCCCAGCATTTT. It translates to CASSLTLGKGDNEAQHF.

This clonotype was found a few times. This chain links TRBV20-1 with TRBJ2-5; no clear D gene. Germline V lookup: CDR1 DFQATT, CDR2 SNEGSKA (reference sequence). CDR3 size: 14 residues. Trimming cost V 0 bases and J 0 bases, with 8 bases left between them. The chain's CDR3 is CSARDSRNQETQYF. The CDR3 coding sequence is TGCAGTGCTAGAGATTCGCGCAACCAAGAGACCCAGTACTTC.